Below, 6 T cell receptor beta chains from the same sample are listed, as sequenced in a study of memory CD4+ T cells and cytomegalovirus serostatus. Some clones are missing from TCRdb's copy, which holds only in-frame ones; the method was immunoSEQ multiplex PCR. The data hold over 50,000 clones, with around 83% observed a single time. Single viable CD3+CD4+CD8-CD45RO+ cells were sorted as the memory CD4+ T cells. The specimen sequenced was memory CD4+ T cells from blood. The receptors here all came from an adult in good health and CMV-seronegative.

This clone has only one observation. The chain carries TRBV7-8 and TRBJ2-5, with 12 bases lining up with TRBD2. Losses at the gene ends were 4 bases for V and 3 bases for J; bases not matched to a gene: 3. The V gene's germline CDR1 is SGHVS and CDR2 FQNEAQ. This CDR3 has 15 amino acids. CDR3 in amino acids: CASSSRTSGEETQYF. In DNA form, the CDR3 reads TGTGCCAGCAGCTCGCGGACTAGCGGGGAAGAGACCCAGTACTTC.

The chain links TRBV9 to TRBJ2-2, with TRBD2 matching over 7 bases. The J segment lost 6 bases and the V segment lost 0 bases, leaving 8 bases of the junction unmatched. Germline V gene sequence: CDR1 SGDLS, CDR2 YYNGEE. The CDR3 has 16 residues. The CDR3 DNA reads TGTGCCAGCAGCGTAGGAGGACTAGGGGTTTCCGGGGAGCTGTTTTTT. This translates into CASSVGGLGVSGELFF.

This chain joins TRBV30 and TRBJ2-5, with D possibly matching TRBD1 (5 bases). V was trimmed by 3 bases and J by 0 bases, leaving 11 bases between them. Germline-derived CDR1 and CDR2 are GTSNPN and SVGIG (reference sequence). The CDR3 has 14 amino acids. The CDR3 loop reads CAWRNPGYQETQYF. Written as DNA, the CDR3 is TGTGCCTGGAGGAACCCAGGGTACCAAGAGACCCAGTACTTC.

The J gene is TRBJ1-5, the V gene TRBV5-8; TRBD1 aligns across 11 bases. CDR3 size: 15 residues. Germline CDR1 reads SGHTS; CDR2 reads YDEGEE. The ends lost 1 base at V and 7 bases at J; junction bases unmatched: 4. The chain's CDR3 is CASSLTWTGGQPQHF. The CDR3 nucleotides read TGTGCCAGCAGCTTGACCTGGACAGGGGGCCAGCCCCAGCATTTT.

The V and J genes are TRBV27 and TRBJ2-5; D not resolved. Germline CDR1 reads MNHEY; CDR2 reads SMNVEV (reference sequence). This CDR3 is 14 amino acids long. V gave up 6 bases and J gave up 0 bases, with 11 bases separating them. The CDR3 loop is CASSPRMNQETQYF. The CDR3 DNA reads TGTGCCAGCAGCCCTAGAATGAACCAAGAGACCCAGTACTTC.

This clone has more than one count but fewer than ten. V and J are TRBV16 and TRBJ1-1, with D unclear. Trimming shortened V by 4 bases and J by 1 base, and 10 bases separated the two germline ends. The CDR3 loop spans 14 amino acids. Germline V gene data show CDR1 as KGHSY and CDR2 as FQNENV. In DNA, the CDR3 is TGTGCCAGCAGCCGAAGGACGGAGAACACTGAAGCTTTCTTT. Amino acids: CASSRRTENTEAFF.